A selection of T cell receptor beta chains follows, all from one sample in a study of shared clonotypes between healthy human individuals. This table comes from immunoSEQ multiplex PCR, and its TCRdb copy is limited to in-frame clones, with some not included. Among about 2.2 million clones listed, about 92% were seen once. Input material: naive CD8+ T cells from PBMCs. Source of these receptors: a man aged 18 to 30 in good health. Some clones in this sample may be carry-over from other donors' samples. Both conserved end residues are part of each CDR3. The D gene is left open where the match is weak. Part of the rows lack a size; the others show once, few, many or a class for expanded clones.

.	few	TRBV19	TRBJ1-1	TGTGCCAGTAGTATAGATTGGGACGGACAGATGAACACTGAAGCTTTCTTT	CASSIDWDGQMNTEAFF
.	.	TRBV5-4	TRBJ2-1	TGTGCCAGCAGTCCTCAGATTTGGGGGGACAATGAGCAGTTCTTC	CASSPQIWGDNEQFF
TRBD2	.	TRBV29-1	TRBJ2-3	TGCAGCGGAATCCCGACTAGCGGGCCAGGAGATACGCAGTATTTT	CSGIPTSGPGDTQYF
.	.	TRBV23-1	TRBJ1-3	TGCGCCAGCAGTCGGGGATCAAGCTCTGGAAACACCATATATTTT	CASSRGSSSGNTIYF
.	.	TRBV5-1	TRBJ1-2	TGCGCCAGCAGCTGGTGGGGACAAGTCGGGTCCGATGGCTACACCTTC	CASSWWGQVGSDGYTF
.	.	TRBV7-9	TRBJ2-7	TGTGCCAGCAGACAGGGAAACTCCCACGAGCAGTACTTC	CASRQGNSHEQYF
TRBD1	.	TRBV28	TRBJ2-4	TGTGCCAGCAGTTTAATTCGGGACAGGGGCCGCGAAGCCAAAAACATTCAGTACTTC	CASSLIRDRGREAKNIQYF
TRBD1	.	TRBV6-1	TRBJ2-7	TGTGCCAGCAGTGAGTGGAGGACAGGGTCCTACGAGCAGTACTTC	CASSEWRTGSYEQYF
TRBD2	.	TRBV4-1	TRBJ2-2	TGCGCCAGCAGCCAAGATCATAAGACTAGCGGGCGGGACACCGGGGAGCTGTTTTTT	CASSQDHKTSGRDTGELFF
.	.	TRBV4-2	TRBJ2-7	TGTGCCAGCAGCCAAGGGGGGTACGCCTACGAGCAGTACTTC	CASSQGGYAYEQYF
TRBD1	.	TRBV5-8	TRBJ2-7	TGTGCCAGCAGCTCATACCGGGACAGTACAACCTACGAGCAGTACTTC	CASSSYRDSTTYEQYF
.	.	TRBV9	TRBJ2-7	TGTGCCAGCAGCTCAGGGATGTCCTACGAGCAGTACTTC	CASSSGMSYEQYF
.	.	TRBV2	TRBJ1-3	TGTGCCACCCTACTAGGGGCTGGAAACACCATATATTTT	CATLLGAGNTIYF
.	.	TRBV6-5	TRBJ2-7	TGTGCCAGCAGTTTCGGGGGAGCTTCCTACGAGCAGTACTTC	CASSFGGASYEQYF
.	.	TRBV6-5	TRBJ2-2	TGTGCCAGCAGTTATGGGACCGGGGAGCTGTTTTTT	CASSYGTGELFF
TRBD2	.	TRBV7-9	TRBJ2-5	TGTGCCAGCAGTACTAGCGGGAGTTGGGAGACCCAGTACTTC	CASSTSGSWETQYF
.	.	TRBV2	TRBJ2-7	TGTGCCGGCCTAGGGGGGCAGCCATACGAGCAGTACTTC	CAGLGGQPYEQYF
TRBD1	.	TRBV15	TRBJ2-7	TGTGCCACCAGCAGAGGCGTACAGGGGATTTTCTACGAGCAGTACTTC	CATSRGVQGIFYEQYF
TRBD1	.	TRBV29-1	TRBJ2-1	TGCAGCGTTGAAGTAGGGGGCCCCTTCTCCTACAATGAGCAGTTCTTC	CSVEVGGPFSYNEQFF
.	.	TRBV15	TRBJ1-2	TGTGCCACCAGCAGAGTCCGGGACCGTCTGGATAACTATGGCTACACCTTC	CATSRVRDRLDNYGYTF
.	.	TRBV29-1	TRBJ1-2	TGCAGCGTTGCGGTAACAGGGATTTTGAACTATGGCTACACCTTC	CSVAVTGILNYGYTF
TRBD1	few	TRBV2	TRBJ1-5	TGTGCCAGCAGTCTGACAGGGCACCTTAGCAATCAGCCCCAGCATTTT	CASSLTGHLSNQPQHF
TRBD2	.	TRBV7-8	TRBJ2-7	TGTGCCAGCAGCCCACTGACTAGCGGGAGAGTCCACGAGCAGTACTTC	CASSPLTSGRVHEQYF
.	few	TRBV2	TRBJ2-3	TGTGCCAGCATAACTACCGATACGCAGTATTTT	CASITTDTQYF
.	.	TRBV4-1	TRBJ1-1	TGCGCCAGCACCAATGAACATGAGGGGAACACTGAAGCTTTCTTT	CASTNEHEGNTEAFF
.	.	TRBV5-6	TRBJ1-6	TGTGCCAGCAGCTTGGGGACGGGTAATTCACCCCTCCACTTT	CASSLGTGNSPLHF
TRBD1	.	TRBV7-9	TRBJ1-4	TGTGCCAGCAGCAACCGACAGGGAGGGGAGGAAAAACTGTTTTTT	CASSNRQGGEEKLFF
.	.	TRBV28	TRBJ1-2	TGTGCCATCTCCTCGAGGGCTGACTATGGCTACACCTTC	CAISSRADYGYTF
.	.	TRBV28	TRBJ2-3	TGTGCCAGCAGTTTAAGTTGGGAGAGCACAGATACGCAGTATTTT	CASSLSWESTDTQYF
.	.	TRBV19	TRBJ2-7	TGTGCCAGTAGTATAGCCGGGCCCTACGAGCAGTACTTC	CASSIAGPYEQYF
TRBD2	.	TRBV11-3	TRBJ2-2	TGTGCCAGCAGCTTGCGGGGGGACATGAACACCGGGGAGCTGTTTTTT	CASSLRGDMNTGELFF
.	.	TRBV28	TRBJ2-4	TGTGCCAGCAGATTTCGGGACATTAAAGCCAAAAACATTCAGTACTTC	CASRFRDIKAKNIQYF
.	.	TRBV28	TRBJ2-5	TGTGCCAGCAGTTTAACCCAGGGGTGGACGGAGACCCAGTACTTC	CASSLTQGWTETQYF
.	.	TRBV18	TRBJ2-1	TGTGCCAGCTCACCTCCAACGGGACACAATGAGCAGTTCTTC	CASSPPTGHNEQFF
.	.	TRBV29-1	TRBJ1-2	TGCAGCGTTGAAACCCGTGCAGGGTTGGGCTATGGCTACACCTTC	CSVETRAGLGYGYTF
.	.	TRBV19	TRBJ1-2	TGTGCCAGTAGTATAGCTGAGGCTTATGGCTACACCTTC	CASSIAEAYGYTF
.	.	TRBV4-1	TRBJ2-2	TGCGCCAGCAGCCACAGGACCTACGGGGAGCTGTTTTTT	CASSHRTYGELFF
.	few	TRBV5-1	TRBJ1-1	TGCGCCAGCAGCTTGTTGACCGGGACAGAAGCTTTCTTT	CASSLLTGTEAFF
.	.	TRBV5-1	TRBJ1-2	TGCGCCAGCAGCTCGGGGGACGAGGTTGGCTACACCTTC	CASSSGDEVGYTF
TRBD2	.	TRBV7-3	TRBJ2-1	TGTGCCAGCAGCTTAAACCCCTTTGGAGCGGGAGCCTACAATGAGCAGTTCTTC	CASSLNPFGAGAYNEQFF
TRBD1	.	TRBV28	TRBJ1-1	TGTGCCAGCAGCTTTACCGCCGGGACAGACCTCACTGAAGCTTTCTTT	CASSFTAGTDLTEAFF
.	.	TRBV6-6	TRBJ1-1	TGTGCCAGCAGCTATCCATCACCAGGTAGCACTGAAGCTTTCTTT	CASSYPSPGSTEAFF
.	.	TRBV9	TRBJ2-1	TGTGCCAGCAGCGTTTTGTACTACAATGAGCAGTTCTTC	CASSVLYYNEQFF
.	.	TRBV19	TRBJ1-2	TGTGCCAGTAGATCCCTGGCAGGGCCCTATGGCTACACCTTC	CASRSLAGPYGYTF
TRBD1	.	TRBV30	TRBJ1-5	TGTGCCTGGAGTGATCCAGGACAGGGAACCCTATATAGCAATCAGCCCCAGCATTTT	CAWSDPGQGTLYSNQPQHF
TRBD1	.	TRBV7-2	TRBJ2-4	TGTGCCAGCAGCTTTCCCGGGACAGGGGGACCTGACAAAAACATTCAGTACTTC	CASSFPGTGGPDKNIQYF
.	.	TRBV5-4	TRBJ2-5	TGTGCCAGCAGCTTCAGGGGGGGCGAGACCCAGTACTTC	CASSFRGGETQYF
TRBD2	.	TRBV4-1	TRBJ2-5	TGCGCCAGCAGCCAGCCTTCCCTCAGCGGGAGGTTTATTCAAGAGACCCAGTACTTC	CASSQPSLSGRFIQETQYF
.	.	TRBV28	TRBJ1-1	TGTGCCAGCAATTATAGGGGCGGAGGTGAAGCTTTCTTT	CASNYRGGGEAFF
.	.	TRBV27	TRBJ2-5	TGTGCCAGCAGTTCGGGGGTGATGTTAGAGACCCAGTACTTC	CASSSGVMLETQYF